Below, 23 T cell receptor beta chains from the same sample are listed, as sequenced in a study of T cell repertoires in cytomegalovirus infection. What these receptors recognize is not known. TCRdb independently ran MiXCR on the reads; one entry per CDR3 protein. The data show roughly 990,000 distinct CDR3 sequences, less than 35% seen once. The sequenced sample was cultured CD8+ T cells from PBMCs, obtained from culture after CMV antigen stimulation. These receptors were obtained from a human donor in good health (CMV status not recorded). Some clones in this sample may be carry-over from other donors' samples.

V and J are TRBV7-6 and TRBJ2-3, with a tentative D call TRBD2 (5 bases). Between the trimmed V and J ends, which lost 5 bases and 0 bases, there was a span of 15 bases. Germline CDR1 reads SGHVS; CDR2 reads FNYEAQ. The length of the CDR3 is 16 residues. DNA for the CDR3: TGTGCCAGCAGCATAGACGAAACTAGGAGCACAGATACGCAGTATTTT. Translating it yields CASSIDETRSTDTQYF.

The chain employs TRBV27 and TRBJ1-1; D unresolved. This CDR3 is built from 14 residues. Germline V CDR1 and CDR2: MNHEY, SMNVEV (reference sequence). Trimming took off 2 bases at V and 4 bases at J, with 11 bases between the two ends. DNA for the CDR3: TGTGCCAGCAGTTTAAGGGCGTGGGCCACTGAAGCTTTCTTT. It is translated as CASSLRAWATEAFF.

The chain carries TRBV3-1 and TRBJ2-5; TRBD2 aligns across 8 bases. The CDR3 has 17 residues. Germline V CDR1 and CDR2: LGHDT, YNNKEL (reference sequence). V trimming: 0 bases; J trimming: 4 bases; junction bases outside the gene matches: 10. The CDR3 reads CASSQDFAGGFSETQYF. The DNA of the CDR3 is TGTGCCAGCAGCCAAGATTTTGCGGGGGGCTTCTCAGAGACCCAGTACTTC.

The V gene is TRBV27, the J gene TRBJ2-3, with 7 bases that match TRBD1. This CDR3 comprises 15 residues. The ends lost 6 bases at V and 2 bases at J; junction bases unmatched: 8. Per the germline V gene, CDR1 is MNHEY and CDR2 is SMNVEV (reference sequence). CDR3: CASSGEGANTDTQYF. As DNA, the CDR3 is TGTGCCAGCAGCGGAGAGGGGGCAAACACAGATACGCAGTATTTT.

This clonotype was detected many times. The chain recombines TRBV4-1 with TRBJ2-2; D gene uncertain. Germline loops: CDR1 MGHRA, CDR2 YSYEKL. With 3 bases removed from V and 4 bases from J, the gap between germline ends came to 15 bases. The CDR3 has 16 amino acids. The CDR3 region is CASSQGKSASTGELFF. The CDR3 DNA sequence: TGCGCCAGCAGCCAGGGCAAGAGCGCGTCCACCGGGGAGCTGTTTTTT.

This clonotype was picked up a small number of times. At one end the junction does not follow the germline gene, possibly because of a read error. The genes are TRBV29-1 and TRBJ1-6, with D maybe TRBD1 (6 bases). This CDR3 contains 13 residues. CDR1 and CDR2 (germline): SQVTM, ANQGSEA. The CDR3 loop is CSVQDRRGSPLHF. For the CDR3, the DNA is TGCAGCGTTCAAGACAGGAGGGGTTCACCCCTCCACTTT. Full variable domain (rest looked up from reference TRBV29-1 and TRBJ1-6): SAVISQKPSRDICQRGTSLTIQCQVDSQVTMMFWYRQQPGQSLTLIATANQGSEATYESGFVIDKFPISRPNLTFSTLTVSNMSPEDSSIYLCSVQDRRGSPLHFGNGTRLTVT.

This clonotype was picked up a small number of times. In DNA, the CDR3 is TGTGCCAGCAGTTTACCCGGAAGGTCTGAAGCTTTCTTT. The encoded protein is CASSLPGRSEAFF. The rearrangement uses TRBV28 and TRBJ1-1, with D unclear. The CDR3 spans 13 residues. V was cut by 2 bases and J by 6 bases, with 10 bases left in between. Germline V lookup: CDR1 MDHEN, CDR2 SYDVKM.

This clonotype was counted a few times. The DNA for the CDR3 is TGTGCCAGCAGTCCGACTAGTGTAGGGGACCATACGCAGTATTTT. As protein: CASSPTSVGDHTQYF. The rearrangement joins TRBV27 to TRBJ2-3, with D maybe TRBD2 (6 bases). The CDR3 is 15 residues long. V was clipped by 5 bases and J by 7 bases, with 19 bases between them. Germline V gives CDR1 MNHEY, CDR2 SMNVEV (reference sequence).

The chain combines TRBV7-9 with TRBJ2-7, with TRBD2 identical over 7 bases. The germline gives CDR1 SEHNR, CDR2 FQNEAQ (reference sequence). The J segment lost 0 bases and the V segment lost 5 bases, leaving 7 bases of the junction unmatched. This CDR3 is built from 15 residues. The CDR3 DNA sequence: TGTGCCAGCAGCCCGCGGGGGACCAGCTCCTACGAGCAGTACTTC. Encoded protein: CASSPRGTSSYEQYF.

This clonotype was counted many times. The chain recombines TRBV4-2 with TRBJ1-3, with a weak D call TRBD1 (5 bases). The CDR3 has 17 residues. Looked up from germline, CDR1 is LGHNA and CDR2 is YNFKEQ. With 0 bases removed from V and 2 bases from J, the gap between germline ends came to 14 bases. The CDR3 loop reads CASSQEGEGFTGNTIYF. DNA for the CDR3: TGTGCCAGCAGCCAAGAGGGGGAGGGATTCACTGGAAACACCATATATTTT.

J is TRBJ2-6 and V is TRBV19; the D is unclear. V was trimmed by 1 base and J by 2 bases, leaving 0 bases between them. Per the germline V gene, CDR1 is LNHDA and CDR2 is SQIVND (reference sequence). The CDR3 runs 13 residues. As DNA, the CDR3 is TGTGCCAGTAGTATAGCTGGGGCCAACGTCCTGACTTTC. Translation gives CASSIAGANVLTF.

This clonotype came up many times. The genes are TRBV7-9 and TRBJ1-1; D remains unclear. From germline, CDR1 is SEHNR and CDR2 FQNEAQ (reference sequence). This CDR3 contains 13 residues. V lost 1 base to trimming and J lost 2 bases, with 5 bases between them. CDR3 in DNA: TGTGCCAGCAGCTTAGACAGAAACACTGAAGCTTTCTTT. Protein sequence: CASSLDRNTEAFF. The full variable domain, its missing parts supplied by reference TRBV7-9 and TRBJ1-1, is DTGVSQNPRHKITKRGQNVTFRCDPISEHNRLYWYRQTLGQGPEFLTYFQNEAQLEKSRLLSDRFSAERPKGSFSTLEIQRTEQGDSAMYLCASSLDRNTEAFFGQGTRLTVV.

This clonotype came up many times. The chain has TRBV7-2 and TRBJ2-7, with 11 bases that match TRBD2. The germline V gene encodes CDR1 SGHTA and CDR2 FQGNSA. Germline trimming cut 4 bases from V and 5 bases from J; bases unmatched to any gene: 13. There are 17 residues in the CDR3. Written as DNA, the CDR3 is TGTGCCAGCAGCTATGGACTAGCGGGTTTTGGGCAGGACGAGCAGTACTTC. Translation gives CASSYGLAGFGQDEQYF.

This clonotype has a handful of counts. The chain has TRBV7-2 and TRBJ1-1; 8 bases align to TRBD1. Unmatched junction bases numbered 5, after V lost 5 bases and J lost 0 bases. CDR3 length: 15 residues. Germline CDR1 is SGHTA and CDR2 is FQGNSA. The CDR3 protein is CASSAWTGLNTEAFF. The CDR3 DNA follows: TGTGCCAGCAGCGCGTGGACAGGGCTGAACACTGAAGCTTTCTTT.

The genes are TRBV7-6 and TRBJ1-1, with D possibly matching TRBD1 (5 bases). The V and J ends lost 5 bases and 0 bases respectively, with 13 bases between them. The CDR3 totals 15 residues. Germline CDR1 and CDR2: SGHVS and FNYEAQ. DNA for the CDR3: TGTGCCAGCAGCCTTAAGGGACTGCTGAACACTGAAGCTTTCTTT. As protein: CASSLKGLLNTEAFF.

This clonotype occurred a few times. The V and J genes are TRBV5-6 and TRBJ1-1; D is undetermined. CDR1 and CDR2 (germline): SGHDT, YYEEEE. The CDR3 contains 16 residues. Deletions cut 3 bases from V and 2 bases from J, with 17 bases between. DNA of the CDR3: TGTGCCAGCAGCTGGAATAGACGGACGGATAACACTGAAGCTTTCTTT. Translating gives CASSWNRRTDNTEAFF.

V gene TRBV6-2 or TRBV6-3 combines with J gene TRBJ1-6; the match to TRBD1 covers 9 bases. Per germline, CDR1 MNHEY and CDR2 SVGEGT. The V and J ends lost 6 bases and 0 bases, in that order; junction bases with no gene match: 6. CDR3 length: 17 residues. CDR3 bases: TGTGCCAGCAGACCCGGGACAGGGAGCTCCTATAATTCACCCCTCCACTTT. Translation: CASRPGTGSSYNSPLHF.

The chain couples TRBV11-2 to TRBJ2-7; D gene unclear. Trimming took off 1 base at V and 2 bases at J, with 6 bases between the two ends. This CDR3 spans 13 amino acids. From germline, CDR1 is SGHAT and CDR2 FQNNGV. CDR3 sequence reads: CASSLGLTYEQYV. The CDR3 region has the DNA TGTGCCAGCAGCTTAGGGCTGACCTACGAGCAGTACGTC.

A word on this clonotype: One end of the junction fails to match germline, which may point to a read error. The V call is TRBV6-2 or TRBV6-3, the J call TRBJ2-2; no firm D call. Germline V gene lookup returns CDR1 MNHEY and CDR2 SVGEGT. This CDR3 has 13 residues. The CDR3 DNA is TGTGTCAGCAGTGGCGTGTACACCGGGGAGCTGTTTTTT. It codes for CVSSGVYTGELFF.

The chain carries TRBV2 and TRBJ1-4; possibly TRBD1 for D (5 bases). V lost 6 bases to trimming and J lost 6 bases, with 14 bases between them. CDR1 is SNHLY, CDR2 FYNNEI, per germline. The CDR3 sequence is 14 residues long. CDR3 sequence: CASSPLGGDEKLFF. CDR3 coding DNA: TGTGCCAGCAGCCCTTTGGGGGGTGATGAAAAACTGTTTTTT.

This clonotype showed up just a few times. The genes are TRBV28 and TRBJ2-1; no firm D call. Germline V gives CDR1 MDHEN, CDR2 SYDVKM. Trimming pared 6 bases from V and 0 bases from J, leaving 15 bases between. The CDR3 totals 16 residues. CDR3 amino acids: CASSPIVVSSYNEQFF. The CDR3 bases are TGTGCCAGCAGCCCTATCGTAGTGTCCTCCTACAATGAGCAGTTCTTC.

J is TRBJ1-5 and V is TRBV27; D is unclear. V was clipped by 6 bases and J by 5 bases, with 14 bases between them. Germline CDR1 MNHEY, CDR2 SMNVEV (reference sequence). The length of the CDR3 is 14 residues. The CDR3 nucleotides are TGTGCCAGCAGGCCAGCCCGAGGTGATCAGCCCCAGCATTTT. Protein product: CASRPARGDQPQHF.

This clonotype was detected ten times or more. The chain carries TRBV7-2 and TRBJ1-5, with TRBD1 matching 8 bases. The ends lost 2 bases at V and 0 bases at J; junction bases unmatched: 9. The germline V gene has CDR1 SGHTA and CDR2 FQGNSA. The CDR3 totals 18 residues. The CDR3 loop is CASSLLSDRAYSNQPQHF. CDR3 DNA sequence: TGTGCCAGCAGCTTACTGTCGGACAGGGCTTATAGCAATCAGCCCCAGCATTTT.